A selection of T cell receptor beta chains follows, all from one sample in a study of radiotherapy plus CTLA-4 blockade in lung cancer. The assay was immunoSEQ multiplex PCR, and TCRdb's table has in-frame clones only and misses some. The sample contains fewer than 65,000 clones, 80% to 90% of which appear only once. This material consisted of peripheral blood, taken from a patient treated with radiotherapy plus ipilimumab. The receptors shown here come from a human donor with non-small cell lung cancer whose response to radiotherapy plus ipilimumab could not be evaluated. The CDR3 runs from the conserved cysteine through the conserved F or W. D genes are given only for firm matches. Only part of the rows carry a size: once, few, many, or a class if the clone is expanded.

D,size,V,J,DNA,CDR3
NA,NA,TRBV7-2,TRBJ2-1,TGTGCCAGCAGCCCCAAGATCGGGGAGCAGTTCTTC,CASSPKIGEQFF
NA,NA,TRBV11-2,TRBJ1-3,TGTGCCAGCAGCCCGCGCGGGGGCTCTGGAAACACCATATATTTT,CASSPRGGSGNTIYF
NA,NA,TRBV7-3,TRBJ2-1,TGTGCCAGCAGCTTAACCCATCTCGGGAGAGACTCCTACAATGAGCAGTTCTTC,CASSLTHLGRDSYNEQFF
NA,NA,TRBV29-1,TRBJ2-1,TGCAGCGTCGGAGGGCCGAAGAATGAGCAGTTCTTC,CSVGGPKNEQFF
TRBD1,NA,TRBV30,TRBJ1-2,TGTGCCTGGAGTGTGCCGAGGGGGCTTCGCTATGGCTACACCTTC,CAWSVPRGLRYGYTF
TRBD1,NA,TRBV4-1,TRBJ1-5,TGCGCCAGCAGCCTCGGACAGGGGCCCGGCCTTAACAATCAGCCCCAGCATTTT,CASSLGQGPGLNNQPQHF
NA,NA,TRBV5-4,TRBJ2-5,TGTGCCAGCAGCTTGGAAAGCGGCCAAGAGACCCAGTACTTC,CASSLESGQETQYF
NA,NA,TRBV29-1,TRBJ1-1,TGCAGCGCTGCACAGGGAGAATACACTGAAGCTTTCTTT,CSAAQGEYTEAFF
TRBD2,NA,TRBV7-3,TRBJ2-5,TGTGCCAGCAGCCTGGGACTAGCCCAAGAGACCCAGTACTTC,CASSLGLAQETQYF
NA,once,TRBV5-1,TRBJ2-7,TGCGCCAGCAGCTTGGGACAGAACTACGAGCAGTACTTC,CASSLGQNYEQYF
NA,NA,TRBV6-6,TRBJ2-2,TGTGCCAGCAGTTACGAGGGAATCGGGGAGCTGTTTTTT,CASSYEGIGELFF
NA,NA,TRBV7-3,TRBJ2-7,TGTGCCAGCAGCTTAAACCCGGCCTACGAGCAGTACTTC,CASSLNPAYEQYF
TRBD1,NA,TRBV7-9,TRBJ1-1,TGTGCCAGCAGACCCGACAGGGGGCCGGTGAACACTGAAGCTTTCTTT,CASRPDRGPVNTEAFF
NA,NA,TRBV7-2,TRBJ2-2,TGTGCCAGCAGTGTCAGAAACAGGGACGCCGGGGAGCTGTTTTTT,CASSVRNRDAGELFF
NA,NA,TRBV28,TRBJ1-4,TGTGCCAGCAGTGGGCAGGTTTCAACTAATGAAAAACTGTTTTTT,CASSGQVSTNEKLFF
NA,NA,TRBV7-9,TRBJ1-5,TGTGCCAGCAGCTTGGCCAATCAGCCCCAGCATTTT,CASSLANQPQHF
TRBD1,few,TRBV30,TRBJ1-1,TGTGCCTGGAGTGTAGCCCTAGCAGGGGGTAATGAAGCTTTCTTT,CAWSVALAGGNEAFF
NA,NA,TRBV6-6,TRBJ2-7,TGTGCCAGCAGTTATTCCCAGGGGATGGGCGAGCAGTACTTC,CASSYSQGMGEQYF
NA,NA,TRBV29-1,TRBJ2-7,TGCAGCGTTGAAGCCTATGAGGTAGAGCACTTC,CSVEAYEVEHF
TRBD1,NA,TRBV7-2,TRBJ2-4,TGTGCCAGCAGCGAGAACAGGGGTTTGGGGGCCAAAAACATTCAGTACTTC,CASSENRGLGAKNIQYF
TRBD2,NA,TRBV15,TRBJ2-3,TGTGCCACCAGCAGGGAAAGGGGCGGGAGTGGTGATACGCAGTATTTT,CATSRERGGSGDTQYF
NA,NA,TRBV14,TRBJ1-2,TGTGCCAGCAGCCAACCGGACAGCCTTTATGGCTACACCTTC,CASSQPDSLYGYTF